The 26 T cell receptor beta chains in this list originate from one sample, sequenced in a study of shared clonotypes between healthy human individuals. Repertoires were generated with immunoSEQ multiplex PCR, while TCRdb's copy carries only in-frame clones and drops some. This sample has hundreds of thousands of clones, with 55% to 85% found just once. Sample: memory CD4+ T cells sorted from blood. Stated subset: CD45RA-negative fraction. The receptors stem from a woman aged 25 to 39 in good health.

The chain combines TRBV25-1 with TRBJ2-5; D may correspond to TRBD1 or TRBD2 (5 bases each). Trimming left V 6 bases short and J 2 bases short, with 13 bases between. The CDR3 has 14 residues. Germline CDR1 reads MGHDK; CDR2 reads SYGVNS. CDR3 DNA: TGTGCCAGCAGGGGCCTCGGGACGCAAGAGACCCAGTACTTC. It specifies CASRGLGTQETQYF.

V usage is TRBV5-8 and J usage is TRBJ1-2; D gene ambiguous. The length of the CDR3 is 13 residues. V lost 0 bases to trimming and J lost 8 bases, with 11 bases between them. Germline V gene sequence: CDR1 SGHTS, CDR2 YDEGEE. The CDR3 here is CASSLGPDGGYTF. CDR3 DNA sequence: TGTGCCAGCAGCTTGGGGCCTGATGGCGGCTACACCTTC.

The chain employs TRBV9 and TRBJ2-6; the D is unclear. Trimming stripped 4 bases from V and 0 bases from J, with 5 bases between. The CDR3 covers 14 residues. Germline V CDR1 and CDR2: SGDLS, YYNGEE. The CDR3 nucleotides are TGTGCCAGCAGCTGGTACTCTGGGGCCAACGTCCTGACTTTC. Protein: CASSWYSGANVLTF.

In its sample, this clone was seen a few times. This chain connects TRBV10-1 to TRBJ2-2; 7 bases match TRBD2. The junction had 10 bases not matched to a gene; V was cut back by 0 bases and J by 3 bases. This CDR3 has 18 residues. Germline V CDR1 and CDR2: WNHNN, SYGVQD (reference sequence). The DNA of the CDR3 is TGCGCCAGCAGTGAGTCGACTGCGGGAGCCTCGGACACCGGGGAGCTGTTTTTT. Translation gives CASSESTAGASDTGELFF.

The chain has TRBV28 and TRBJ1-2; 10 nucleotides agree with TRBD1. The CDR3 consists of 16 residues. CDR1 MDHEN and CDR2 SYDVKM come from the germline V gene. V trimming: 3 bases; J trimming: 7 bases; junction bases outside the gene matches: 11. In DNA, the CDR3 is TGTGCCAGCAGTTTTCCCCAGGGACAGGGGTTAGCTGGCTACACCTTC. This translates into CASSFPQGQGLAGYTF.

This clone was picked up one time. This chain uses TRBV28 with TRBJ1-2, with 7 nucleotides matching TRBD1. There are 15 residues in the CDR3. The V gene end was trimmed by 2 bases and the J gene end by 3 bases; junction bases not matched to a gene: 6. CDR1 is MDHEN, CDR2 SYDVKM, per germline. CDR3 protein: CASSLVGRGDYGYTF. The CDR3, as DNA: TGTGCCAGCAGTTTAGTCGGCAGGGGGGACTATGGCTACACCTTC.

The J gene is TRBJ1-2, the V gene TRBV6-5, with D unclear. The V end was cut by 4 bases, the J end by 5 bases, with 8 bases between. The CDR3 is made up of 12 amino acids. The germline V gene encodes CDR1 MNHEY and CDR2 SVGAGI. DNA of the CDR3: TGTGCCAGCAGTTTGAACAGATATGGCTACACCTTC. This gives the protein CASSLNRYGYTF.

The V gene is TRBV5-1, the J gene TRBJ2-3; the D gene is possibly TRBD1 (5 bases). The CDR3 runs 15 residues. CDR1 SGHRS and CDR2 YFSETQ come from the germline V gene. Trimming stripped 0 bases from V and 4 bases from J, with 12 bases between. The CDR3 region is CASSLGSQGPDTQYF. The CDR3 nucleotides are TGCGCCAGCAGCTTGGGGTCGCAGGGCCCAGATACGCAGTATTTT.

The chain joins TRBV6-5 to TRBJ2-5; D is possibly TRBD2 (5 bases). The germline gives CDR1 MNHEY, CDR2 SVGAGI. CDR3 length equals 13 residues. Trimming removed 5 bases at V and 4 bases at J, with 11 bases between. The CDR3 nucleotides read TGTGCCAGCAGTACATCGAGGGTAGAGACCCAGTACTTC. Amino acid sequence: CASSTSRVETQYF.

This chain connects TRBV6-6 to TRBJ1-4; D unclear. The CDR3 is 13 residues long. V lost 5 bases and J lost 7, with 11 bases in between. Germline values: CDR1 MNHNY, CDR2 SVGAGI (reference sequence). The CDR3 DNA reads as TGTGCCAGCAGTGAGCCCCTAGGTGAAAAACTGTTTTTT. Amino acid sequence: CASSEPLGEKLFF.

The chain has TRBV5-6 and TRBJ1-2; tentatively, D is TRBD1 (5 bases). V lost 1 base and J lost 0, with 10 bases in between. The CDR3 has 15 residues. The germline V gene encodes CDR1 SGHDT and CDR2 YYEEEE. In DNA form, the CDR3 reads TGTGCCAGCAGCTTGCCGGGGGTGGCTAACTATGGCTACACCTTC. Protein product: CASSLPGVANYGYTF. The variable domain in full, completed from reference TRBV5-6 and TRBJ1-2, reads DAGVTQSPTHLIKTRGQQVTLRCSPKSGHDTVSWYQQALGQGPQFIFQYYEEEERQRGNFPDRFSGHQFPNYSSELNVNALLLGDSALYLCASSLPGVANYGYTFGSGTRLTVV.

This chain uses TRBV5-1 with TRBJ2-1, with D unclear. The germline CDR1 and CDR2 sequences are SGHRS and YFSETQ. With 6 bases removed from V and 9 bases from J, the gap between germline ends came to 10 bases. This CDR3 has 11 amino acids. The CDR3 nucleotides are TGCGCCAGCATAGGTTCTAGTGAGCAGTTCTTC. Translation gives CASIGSSEQFF. The variable domain in full, completed from reference TRBV5-1 and TRBJ2-1, reads KAGVTQTPRYLIKTRGQQVTLSCSPISGHRSVSWYQQTPGQGLQFLFEYFSETQRNKGNFPGRFSGRQFSNSRSEMNVSTLELGDSALYLCASIGSSEQFFGPGTRLTVL.

Regarding this clone: The same CDR3 can be traced to other DNA sequences in this sample. The genes are TRBV5-1 and TRBJ2-7, with 8 bases fitting TRBD2. CDR3 length: 13 amino acids. Germline lookup yields CDR1 SGHRS and CDR2 YFSETQ. J was trimmed by 6 bases and V by 4 bases; bases with no gene match: 6. The CDR3 nucleotides read TGCGCCAGCAGCCTGGGACTAGGGGGCGAGCAGTACTTC. Its protein product is CASSLGLGGEQYF.

The CDR3: CASSLKTNYEQYF. As DNA, the CDR3 is TGCGCCAGCAGCCTTAAAACCAACTACGAGCAGTACTTC. V gene TRBV10-1 combines with J gene TRBJ2-7; D gene ambiguous. The germline V and J ends were trimmed by 6 bases and 3 bases, with 12 bases remaining between them. This CDR3 is 13 amino acids long. Looked up from germline, CDR1 is WNHNN and CDR2 is SYGVQD (reference sequence).

The V call is TRBV7-6, the J call TRBJ2-1; 9 nucleotides match TRBD1. Germline CDR1 reads SGHVS; CDR2 reads FNYEAQ. With 1 base clipped from V and 6 bases from J, the junction kept 7 bases outside the gene matches. CDR3 length: 16 amino acids. The CDR3 region is CASSLVRDRAGNEQFF. The DNA for the CDR3 is TGTGCCAGCAGCTTAGTCCGGGACAGGGCGGGCAATGAGCAGTTCTTC.

V gene TRBV28 combines with J gene TRBJ2-4, with 11 bases aligning to TRBD2. Germline CDR1 MDHEN, CDR2 SYDVKM. The CDR3 has 17 amino acids. Trimming took 4 bases from V and 1 from J; bases not matched to a gene: 6. CDR3: CASSSLTSGAAKNIQYF. The CDR3 DNA reads as TGTGCCAGCAGTTCCCTGACTAGCGGGGCGGCCAAAAACATTCAGTACTTC.

This clone has just a few counts. The chain couples TRBV5-1 to TRBJ1-2; the D is unclear. The germline CDR1 and CDR2 sequences are SGHRS and YFSETQ. V gave up 4 bases and J gave up 3 bases, with 10 bases separating them. The CDR3 sequence is 13 residues long. CDR3 coding DNA: TGCGCCAGCAGCCTGACATGGGACTATGGCTACACCTTC. Translating gives CASSLTWDYGYTF.

The V call is TRBV7-2, the J call TRBJ1-2; D gene unclear. The germline gives CDR1 SGHTA, CDR2 FQGNSA. V lost 1 base to trimming and J lost 2 bases, with 11 bases between them. CDR3 length: 15 amino acids. The CDR3 is CASSLGGAGNYGYTF. In nucleotides, the CDR3 is TGTGCCAGCAGCTTAGGGGGTGCGGGGAACTATGGCTACACCTTC. Supplemented by reference TRBV7-2 and TRBJ1-2, the full variable domain reads GAGVSQSPSNKVTEKGKDVELRCDPISGHTALYWYRQSLGQGLEFLIYFQGNSAPDKSGLPSDRFSAERTGGSVSTLTIQRTQQEDSAVYLCASSLGGAGNYGYTFGSGTRLTVV.

The CDR3 spells CASCWGGFGELAKNIQYF. CDR3 coding DNA: TGTGCCAGCTGCTGGGGAGGTTTTGGGGAATTAGCCAAAAACATTCAGTACTTC. This chain links TRBV27 with TRBJ2-4, with a tentative D call TRBD2 (6 bases). Germline CDR1 MNHEY, CDR2 SMNVEV (reference sequence). Trimming pared 8 bases from V and 0 bases from J, leaving 23 bases between. This CDR3 region has 18 residues.

The sample holds a few counts of this clone. The V gene is TRBV7-2, the J gene TRBJ2-3; no reliable D call. CDR1 is SGHTA, CDR2 FQGNSA, per germline. This CDR3 has 16 amino acids. V was trimmed by 4 bases and J by 0 bases, leaving 14 bases between them. The CDR3 reads CASSSAGLPSTDTQYF. The CDR3 DNA follows: TGTGCCAGCAGCTCTGCTGGTCTACCGAGCACAGATACGCAGTATTTT.

This clone was recorded only once. The rearrangement uses TRBV7-7 and TRBJ2-1; TRBD1 might be the D (6 bases). Looked up from germline, CDR1 is SSHAT and CDR2 is FNYEAQ (reference sequence). The V end was cut by 5 bases, the J end by 5 bases, with 13 bases between. The CDR3 contains 14 residues. The CDR3 DNA reads TGTGCCAGCAGCGCGCCGGCAGGGGACAATGAGCAGTTCTTC. It codes for CASSAPAGDNEQFF.

The V and J genes are TRBV5-5 and TRBJ1-4; D is uncertain. Germline CDR1 and CDR2: SGHKS and YYEKEE (reference sequence). V lost 1 base and J lost 7, with 8 bases in between. CDR3 length: 13 amino acids. The DNA for the CDR3 is TGTGCCAGCAGCTTGTTGTTTGTTGAAAAACTGTTTTTT. This codes for CASSLLFVEKLFF.

The V and J genes are TRBV9 and TRBJ2-7; either TRBD1 or TRBD2 may supply D (5 bases each). This CDR3 region has 13 residues. The V gene's germline CDR1 is SGDLS and CDR2 YYNGEE. The germline V and J ends were trimmed by 0 bases and 5 bases, with 9 bases remaining between them. CDR3 nucleotide sequence: TGTGCCAGCAGCGTAGGGGGGATCAACGAGCAGTACTTC. It is translated as CASSVGGINEQYF.

The chain couples TRBV28 to TRBJ2-3, with D maybe TRBD2 (6 bases). V was clipped by 1 base and J by 4 bases, with 15 bases between them. Germline lookup yields CDR1 MDHEN and CDR2 SYDVKM. The CDR3 contains 16 residues. For the CDR3, the DNA is TGTGCCAGCAGTTTATTGGGGGGAGGAGGTGCAGATACGCAGTATTTT. This sequence encodes CASSLLGGGGADTQYF. The full variable domain, its missing parts supplied by reference TRBV28 and TRBJ2-3, is DVKVTQSSRYLVKRTGEKVFLECVQDMDHENMFWYRQDPGLGLRLIYFSYDVKMKEKGDIPEGYSVSREKKERFSLILESASTNQTSMYLCASSLLGGGGADTQYFGPGTRLTVL.

The chain uses TRBV11-2 and TRBJ2-7, with unresolved D. Trimming shortened V by 3 bases and J by 7 bases, and 7 bases separated the two germline ends. The germline V gene encodes CDR1 SGHAT and CDR2 FQNNGV. The CDR3 loop spans 11 amino acids. CDR3 region: CASSLQLEQYF. The CDR3 DNA is TGTGCCAGCAGCTTGCAGTTAGAGCAGTACTTC.

This sequence joins TRBV28 and TRBJ1-4, with 7 bases lining up with TRBD1. J lost 8 bases, V lost 2 bases, and 2 bases had no gene match. The V gene's germline CDR1 is MDHEN and CDR2 SYDVKM. This CDR3 is built from 13 residues. The CDR3 loop reads CASSLQGVEKLFF. Written as DNA, the CDR3 is TGTGCCAGCAGTTTACAGGGGGTGGAAAAACTGTTTTTT.